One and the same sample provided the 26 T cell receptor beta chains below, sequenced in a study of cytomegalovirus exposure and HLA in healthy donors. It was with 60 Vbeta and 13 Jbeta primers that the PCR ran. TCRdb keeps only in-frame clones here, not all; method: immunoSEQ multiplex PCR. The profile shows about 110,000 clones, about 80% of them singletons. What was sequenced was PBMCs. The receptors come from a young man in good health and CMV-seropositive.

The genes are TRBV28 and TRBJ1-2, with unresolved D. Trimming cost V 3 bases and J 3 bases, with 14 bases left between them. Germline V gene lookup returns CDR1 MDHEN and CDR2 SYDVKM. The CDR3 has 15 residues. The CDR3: CASSFGGHLYYGYTF. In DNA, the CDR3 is TGTGCCAGCAGTTTCGGAGGGCATCTGTACTATGGCTACACCTTC.

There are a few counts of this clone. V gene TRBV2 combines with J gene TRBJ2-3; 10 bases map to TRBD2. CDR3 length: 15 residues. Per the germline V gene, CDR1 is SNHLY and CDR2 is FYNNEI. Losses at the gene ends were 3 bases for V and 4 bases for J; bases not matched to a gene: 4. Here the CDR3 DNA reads TGTGCCAGCAGTGATCAGCGGGGGGGCGCAGATACGCAGTATTTT. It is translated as CASSDQRGGADTQYF.

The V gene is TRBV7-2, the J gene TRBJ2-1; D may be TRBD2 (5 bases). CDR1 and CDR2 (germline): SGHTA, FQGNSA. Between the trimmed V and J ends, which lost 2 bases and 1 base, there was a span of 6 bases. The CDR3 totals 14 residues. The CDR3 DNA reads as TGTGCCAGCAGCTTACCGGGGTCCTACAATGAGCAGTTCTTC. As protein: CASSLPGSYNEQFF.

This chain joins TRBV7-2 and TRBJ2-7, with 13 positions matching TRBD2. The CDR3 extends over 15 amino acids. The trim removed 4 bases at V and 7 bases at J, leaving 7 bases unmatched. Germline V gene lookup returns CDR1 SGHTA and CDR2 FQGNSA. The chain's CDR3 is CASSSTSGGAREQYF. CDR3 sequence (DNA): TGTGCCAGCAGCTCTACTAGCGGGGGGGCAAGGGAGCAGTACTTC.

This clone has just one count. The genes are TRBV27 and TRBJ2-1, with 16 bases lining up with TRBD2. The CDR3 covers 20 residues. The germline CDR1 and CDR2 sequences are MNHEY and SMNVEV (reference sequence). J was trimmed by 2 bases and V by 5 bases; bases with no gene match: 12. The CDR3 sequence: CASSPGTSGGAFPPYNEQFF. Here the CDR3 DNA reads TGTGCCAGCAGTCCGGGGACTAGCGGGGGGGCCTTTCCTCCCTACAATGAGCAGTTCTTC.

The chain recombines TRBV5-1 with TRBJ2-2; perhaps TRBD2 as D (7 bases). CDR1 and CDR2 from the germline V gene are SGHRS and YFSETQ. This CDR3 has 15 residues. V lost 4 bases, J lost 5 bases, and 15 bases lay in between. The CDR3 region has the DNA TGCGCCAGCAGCAATCGGGGGGCCACAACCGGGGAGCTGTTTTTT. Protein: CASSNRGATTGELFF.

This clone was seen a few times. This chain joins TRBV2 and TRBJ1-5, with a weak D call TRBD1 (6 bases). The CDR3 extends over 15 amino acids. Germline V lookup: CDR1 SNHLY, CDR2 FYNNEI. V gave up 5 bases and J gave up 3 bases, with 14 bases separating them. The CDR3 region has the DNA TGTGCCAGCAGTCACCTCACAGGGCTCAATCAGCCCCAGCATTTT. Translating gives CASSHLTGLNQPQHF.

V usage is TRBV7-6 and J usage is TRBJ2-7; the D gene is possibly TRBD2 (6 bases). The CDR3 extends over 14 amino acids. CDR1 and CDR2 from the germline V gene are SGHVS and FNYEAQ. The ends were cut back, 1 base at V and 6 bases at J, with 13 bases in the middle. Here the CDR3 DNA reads TGTGCCAGCAGCTTAGTAGCGGACACTGGCGAGCAGTACTTC. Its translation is CASSLVADTGEQYF.

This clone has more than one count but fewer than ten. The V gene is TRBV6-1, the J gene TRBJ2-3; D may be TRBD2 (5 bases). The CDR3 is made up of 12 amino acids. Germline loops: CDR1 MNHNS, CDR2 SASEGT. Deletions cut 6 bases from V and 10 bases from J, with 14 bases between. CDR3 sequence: CASSLLEVPQYF. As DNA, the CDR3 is TGTGCCAGCAGCCTACTAGAAGTTCCGCAGTATTTT.

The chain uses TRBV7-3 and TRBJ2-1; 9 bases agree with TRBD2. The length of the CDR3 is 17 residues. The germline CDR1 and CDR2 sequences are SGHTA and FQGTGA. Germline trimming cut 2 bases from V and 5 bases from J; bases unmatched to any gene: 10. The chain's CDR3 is CASSLGRGGLNNNEQFF. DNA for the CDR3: TGTGCCAGCAGCTTAGGGCGGGGGGGCCTTAATAACAATGAGCAGTTCTTC. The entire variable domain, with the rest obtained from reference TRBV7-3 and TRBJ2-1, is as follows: GAGVSQTPSNKVTEKGKYVELRCDPISGHTALYWYRQSLGQGPEFLIYFQGTGAADDSGLPNDRFFAVRPEGSVSTLKIQRTERGDSAVYLCASSLGRGGLNNNEQFFGPGTRLTVL.

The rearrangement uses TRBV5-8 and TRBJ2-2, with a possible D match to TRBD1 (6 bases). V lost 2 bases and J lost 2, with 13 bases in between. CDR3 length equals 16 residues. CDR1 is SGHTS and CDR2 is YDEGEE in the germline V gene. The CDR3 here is CASSFGVDSNTGELFF. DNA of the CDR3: TGTGCCAGCAGCTTTGGGGTGGACAGCAACACCGGGGAGCTGTTTTTT.

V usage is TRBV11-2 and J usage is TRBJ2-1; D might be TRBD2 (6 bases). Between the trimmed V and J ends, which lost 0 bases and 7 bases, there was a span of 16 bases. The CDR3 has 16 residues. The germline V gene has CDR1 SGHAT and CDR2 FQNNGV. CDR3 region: CASSLDAGSLRNEQFF. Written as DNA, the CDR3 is TGTGCCAGCAGCTTAGATGCGGGGTCGCTGAGAAATGAGCAGTTCTTC.

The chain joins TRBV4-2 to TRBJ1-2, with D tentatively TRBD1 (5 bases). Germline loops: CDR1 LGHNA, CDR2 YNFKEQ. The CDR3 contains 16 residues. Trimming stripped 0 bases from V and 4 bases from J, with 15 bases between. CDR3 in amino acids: CASSQDRNDRLYGYTF. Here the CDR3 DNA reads TGTGCCAGCAGCCAAGACAGGAACGACAGACTCTATGGCTACACCTTC.

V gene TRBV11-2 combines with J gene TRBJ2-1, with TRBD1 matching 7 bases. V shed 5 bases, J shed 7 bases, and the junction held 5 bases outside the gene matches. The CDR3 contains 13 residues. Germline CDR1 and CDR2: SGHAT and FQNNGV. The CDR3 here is CASSPGQSNEQFF. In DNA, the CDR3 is TGTGCCAGCAGCCCGGGACAGTCTAATGAGCAGTTCTTC.

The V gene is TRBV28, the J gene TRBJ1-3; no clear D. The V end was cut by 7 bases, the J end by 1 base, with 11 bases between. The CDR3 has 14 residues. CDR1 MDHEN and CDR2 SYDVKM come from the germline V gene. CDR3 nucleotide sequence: TGTGCCAGCAACCTTGTCGGTTCTGGAAACACCATATATTTT. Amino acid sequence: CASNLVGSGNTIYF.

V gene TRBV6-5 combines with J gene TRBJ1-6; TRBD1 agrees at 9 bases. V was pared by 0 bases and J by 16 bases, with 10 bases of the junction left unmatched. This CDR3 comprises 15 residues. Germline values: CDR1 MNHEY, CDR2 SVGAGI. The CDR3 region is CASSYSGTGRTELHF. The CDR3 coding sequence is TGTGCCAGCAGTTACTCCGGGACAGGGCGGACAGAGCTCCACTTT.

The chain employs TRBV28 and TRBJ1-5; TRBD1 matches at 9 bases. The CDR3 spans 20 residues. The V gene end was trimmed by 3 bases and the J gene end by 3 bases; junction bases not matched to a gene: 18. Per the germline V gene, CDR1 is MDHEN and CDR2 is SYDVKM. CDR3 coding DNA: TGTGCCAGCAGTTTGCCGAGCCGTCCCCGGGACAGGGTATTCAATCAGCCCCAGCATTTT. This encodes CASSLPSRPRDRVFNQPQHF. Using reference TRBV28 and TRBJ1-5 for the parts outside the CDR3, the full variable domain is DVKVTQSSRYLVKRTGEKVFLECVQDMDHENMFWYRQDPGLGLRLIYFSYDVKMKEKGDIPEGYSVSREKKERFSLILESASTNQTSMYLCASSLPSRPRDRVFNQPQHFGDGTRLSIL.

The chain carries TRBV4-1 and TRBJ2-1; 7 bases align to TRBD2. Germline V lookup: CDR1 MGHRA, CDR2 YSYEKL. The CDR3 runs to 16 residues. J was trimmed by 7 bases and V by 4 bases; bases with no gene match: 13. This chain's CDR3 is CASSRNPTGGRNEQFF. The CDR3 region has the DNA TGCGCCAGCAGCCGAAACCCGACCGGGGGGAGGAATGAGCAGTTCTTC.

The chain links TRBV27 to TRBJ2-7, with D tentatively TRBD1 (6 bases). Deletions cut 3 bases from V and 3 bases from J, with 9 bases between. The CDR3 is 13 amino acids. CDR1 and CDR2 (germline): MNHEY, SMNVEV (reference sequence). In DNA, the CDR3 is TGTGCCAGCAGTTTCGCACAGGGCTACGAGCAGTACTTC. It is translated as CASSFAQGYEQYF.

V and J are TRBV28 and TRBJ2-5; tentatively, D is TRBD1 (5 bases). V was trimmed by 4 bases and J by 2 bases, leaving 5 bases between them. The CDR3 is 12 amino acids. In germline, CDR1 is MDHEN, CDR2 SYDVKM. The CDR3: CASSSGQETQYF. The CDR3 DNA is TGTGCCAGCAGTTCAGGGCAAGAGACCCAGTACTTC.

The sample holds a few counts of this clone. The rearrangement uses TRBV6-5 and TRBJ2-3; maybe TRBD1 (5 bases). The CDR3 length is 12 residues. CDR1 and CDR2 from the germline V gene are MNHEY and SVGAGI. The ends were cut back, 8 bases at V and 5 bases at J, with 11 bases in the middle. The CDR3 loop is CASPSGLDTQYF. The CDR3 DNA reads TGTGCCAGCCCCTCAGGGTTAGATACGCAGTATTTT.

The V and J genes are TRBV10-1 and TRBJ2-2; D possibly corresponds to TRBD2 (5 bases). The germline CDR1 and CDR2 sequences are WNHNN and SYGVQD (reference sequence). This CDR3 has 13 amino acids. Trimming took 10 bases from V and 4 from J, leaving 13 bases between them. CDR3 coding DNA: TGCGCCACCGCCGACGGGGTCACCGGGGAGCTGTTTTTT. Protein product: CATADGVTGELFF.

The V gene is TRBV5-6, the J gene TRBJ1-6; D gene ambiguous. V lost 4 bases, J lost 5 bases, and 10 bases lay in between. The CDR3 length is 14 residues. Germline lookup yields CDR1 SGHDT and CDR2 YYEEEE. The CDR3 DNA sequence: TGTGCCAGCAGCCTTCTACCGGATAATTCACCCCTCCACTTT. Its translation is CASSLLPDNSPLHF.

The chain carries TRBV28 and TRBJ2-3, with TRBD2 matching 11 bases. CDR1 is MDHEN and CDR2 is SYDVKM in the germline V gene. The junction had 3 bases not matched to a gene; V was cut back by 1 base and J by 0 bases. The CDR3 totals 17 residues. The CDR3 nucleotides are TGTGCCAGCAGTTTATTTGTAGCGGGGGGGAGCACAGATACGCAGTATTTT. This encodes CASSLFVAGGSTDTQYF.

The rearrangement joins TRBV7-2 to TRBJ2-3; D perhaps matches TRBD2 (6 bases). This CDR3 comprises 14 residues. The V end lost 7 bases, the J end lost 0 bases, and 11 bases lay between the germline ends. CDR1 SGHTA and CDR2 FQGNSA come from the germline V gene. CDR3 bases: TGTGCCAGCAAACGGGAGTCCAGCACAGATACGCAGTATTTT. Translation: CASKRESSTDTQYF.

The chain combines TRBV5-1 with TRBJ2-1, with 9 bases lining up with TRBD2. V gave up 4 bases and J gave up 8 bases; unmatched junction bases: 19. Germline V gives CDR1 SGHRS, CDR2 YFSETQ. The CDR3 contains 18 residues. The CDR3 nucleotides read TGCGCCAGCAGCCTCAGGGGGAGCGGGGGGTCCCTTGTCGATGAGCAGTTCTTC. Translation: CASSLRGSGGSLVDEQFF.